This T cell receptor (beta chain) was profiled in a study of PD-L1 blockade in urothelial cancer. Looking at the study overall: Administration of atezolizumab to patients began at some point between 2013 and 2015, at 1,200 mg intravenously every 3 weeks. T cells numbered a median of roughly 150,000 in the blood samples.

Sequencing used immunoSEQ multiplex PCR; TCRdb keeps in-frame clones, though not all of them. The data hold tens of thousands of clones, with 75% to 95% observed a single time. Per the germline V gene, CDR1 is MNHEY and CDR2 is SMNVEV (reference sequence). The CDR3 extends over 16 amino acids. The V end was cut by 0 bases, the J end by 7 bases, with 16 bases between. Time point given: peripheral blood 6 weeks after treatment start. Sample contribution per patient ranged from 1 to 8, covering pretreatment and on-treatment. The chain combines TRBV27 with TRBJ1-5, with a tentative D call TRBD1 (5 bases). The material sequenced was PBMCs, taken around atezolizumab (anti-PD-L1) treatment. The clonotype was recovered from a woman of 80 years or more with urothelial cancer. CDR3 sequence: CASSLSGRGLEQPQHF. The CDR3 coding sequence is TGTGCCAGCAGTTTATCGGGTAGGGGTCTAGAGCAGCCCCAGCATTTT.